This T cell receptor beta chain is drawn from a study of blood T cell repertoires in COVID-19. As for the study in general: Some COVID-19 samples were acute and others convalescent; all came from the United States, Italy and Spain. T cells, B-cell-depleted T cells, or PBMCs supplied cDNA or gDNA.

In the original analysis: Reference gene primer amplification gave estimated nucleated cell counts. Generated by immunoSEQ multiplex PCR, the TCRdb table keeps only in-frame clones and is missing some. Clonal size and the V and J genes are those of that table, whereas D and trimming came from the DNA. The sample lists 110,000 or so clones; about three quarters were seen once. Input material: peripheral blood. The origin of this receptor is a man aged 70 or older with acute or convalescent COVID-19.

The CDR3 region is CATSDLLAASYNEQFF. For the CDR3, the DNA is TGTGCCACCAGTGATTTGTTAGCGGCCTCCTACAATGAGCAGTTCTTC. The V gene is TRBV24-1, the J gene TRBJ2-1; the D gene is possibly TRBD2 (6 bases). The CDR3 is made up of 16 amino acids. The germline CDR1 and CDR2 sequences are KGHDR and SFDVKD. V shed 0 bases and J shed 0 bases, with 8 bases lying between them.